This T cell receptor beta chain was observed in a study of cytomegalovirus exposure and HLA in healthy donors. Whole-study findings and limits: According to a later analysis, TCR clusters from the first cohort tended to co-occur in the roughly 110 validation repertoires. The study labeled 164 TCR beta chains cytomegalovirus-associated.

Note on this clone: What it binds is unknown.

Sequencing used immunoSEQ multiplex PCR; TCRdb keeps in-frame clones, though not all of them. The sample contains 150,000 to 200,000 clones, 75% to 95% of which appear only once. Germline assignment: CDR1 DFQATT and CDR2 SNEGSKA (reference sequence). CDR3 length: 11 residues. Trimming removed 2 bases from V and 10 bases from J, with 9 bases in between. The TCR sequence derives from a woman in her late teens or twenties in good health and CMV-seropositive. The sample comprised PBMCs. The chain recombines TRBV20-1 with TRBJ2-1, with unresolved D. CDR3 DNA: TGCAGTGCTAGAAATCTGAGGGAGCAGTTCTTC. Its protein product is CSARNLREQFF.